These 30 T cell receptor beta chains came from one sample sequenced in a study of beta chain features in type 1 diabetes. Overall study results and limits: Moderate yet significant TCRB CDR3 shortening was seen in Type 1 diabetes patients in all four CD4+ subsets.

Antigens of these TCRs are unknown. The investigators reverse transcribed all of the isolated RNA, so they sequenced expressed TCRB transcripts. The method was immunoSEQ multiplex PCR; TCRdb's version includes in-frame clones alone and lacks a portion of them. This table holds some 250,000 clones, 14% found once. The sample taken for sequencing was naive CD4+ T cells from blood. These receptor sequences come from a man aged 25 to 40 with type 1 diabetes.

This clone was seen only a few times. The V gene is TRBV19, the J gene TRBJ2-7; 7 bases are a match to TRBD1. The CDR3 contains 14 residues. Germline trimming cut 6 bases from V and 5 bases from J; bases unmatched to any gene: 10. CDR1 LNHDA and CDR2 SQIVND come from the germline V gene (reference sequence). CDR3 in amino acids: CASSLQGLRNEQYF. The CDR3 DNA reads as TGTGCCAGTAGCTTACAGGGGCTGAGGAACGAGCAGTACTTC.

The chain has TRBV9 and TRBJ1-3; D may be TRBD1 (5 bases). The V end lost 4 bases, the J end lost 4 bases, and 12 bases lay between the germline ends. CDR3 size: 14 residues. Germline assignment: CDR1 SGDLS and CDR2 YYNGEE. CDR3 region: CASSPRTHGNTIYF. CDR3 nucleotide sequence: TGTGCCAGCAGCCCCAGGACACACGGAAACACCATATATTTT. Combining the CDR3 with reference TRBV9 and TRBJ1-3 gives the whole variable domain DSGVTQTPKHLITATGQRVTLRCSPRSGDLSVYWYQQSLDQGLQFLIQYYNGEERAKGNILERFSAQQFPDLHSELNLSSLELGDSALYFCASSPRTHGNTIYFGEGSWLTVV.

This chain joins TRBV4-1 and TRBJ1-2; 7 bases match TRBD1. CDR3 size: 16 residues. CDR1 MGHRA and CDR2 YSYEKL come from the germline V gene. The V and J ends lost 3 bases and 2 bases, in that order; junction bases with no gene match: 9. CDR3 amino acids: CASSHTRDRGNYGYTF. CDR3 nucleotide sequence: TGCGCCAGCAGCCACACCAGGGACAGAGGGAACTATGGCTACACCTTC.

The chain uses TRBV5-1 and TRBJ2-1; the match to TRBD1 covers 7 bases. Per germline, CDR1 SGHRS and CDR2 YFSETQ. The length of the CDR3 is 15 residues. V lost 2 bases and J lost 5; bases outside the gene matches: 7. This CDR3 is CASSFTDRVNNEQFF. CDR3 nucleotide sequence: TGCGCCAGCAGCTTTACAGACAGGGTCAACAATGAGCAGTTCTTC.

This clone has only a few counts. This sequence joins TRBV7-2 and TRBJ2-1, with a weak D call TRBD2 (5 bases). This CDR3 is 15 amino acids long. V lost 1 base and J lost 7, with 14 bases in between. Germline V gene lookup returns CDR1 SGHTA and CDR2 FQGNSA. The CDR3 is CASSLGDQSGNEQFF. As DNA, the CDR3 is TGTGCCAGCAGCTTAGGAGATCAGTCGGGGAATGAGCAGTTCTTC.

In its sample, this clone was seen a few times. The chain joins TRBV5-4 to TRBJ1-1; tentative D call: TRBD1 (6 bases). CDR3 size: 14 residues. V lost 5 bases to trimming and J lost 5 bases, with 16 bases between them. Germline V gene lookup returns CDR1 SGHNT and CDR2 YYREEE (reference sequence). CDR3 in amino acids: CASREKQGETEAFF. The CDR3, as DNA: TGTGCCAGCAGGGAGAAACAGGGAGAAACTGAAGCTTTCTTT.

This rearrangement joins TRBV25-1 to TRBJ1-4, with 7 bases that match TRBD1. CDR3 size: 15 residues. CDR1 and CDR2 (germline): MGHDK, SYGVNS. Losses at the gene ends were 4 bases for V and 8 bases for J; bases not matched to a gene: 10. The CDR3 coding sequence is TGTGCCAGCAGTGGAAAAGACAGGGTCGGGGAAAAACTGTTTTTT. This translates into CASSGKDRVGEKLFF.

This clone was detected only a few times. The V call is TRBV27, the J call TRBJ2-7, with 13 bases identical to TRBD2. CDR1 and CDR2 from the germline V gene are MNHEY and SMNVEV (reference sequence). V dropped 5 bases and J dropped 3; count of bases not matched to a gene: 4. The CDR3 is 15 amino acids. The CDR3 sequence is CASSLRLAGGYEQYF. Written as DNA, the CDR3 is TGTGCCAGCAGTCTCCGACTAGCGGGGGGCTACGAGCAGTACTTC.

V usage is TRBV11-3 and J usage is TRBJ2-1; 8 bases match TRBD2. This CDR3 is 13 amino acids long. Germline loops: CDR1 SGHNT, CDR2 YENEEA. V dropped 5 bases and J dropped 8; count of bases not matched to a gene: 5. Here the CDR3 reads CASSPREGDEQFF. CDR3 coding DNA: TGTGCCAGCAGCCCACGGGAGGGGGATGAGCAGTTCTTC.

This clone was seen a handful of times. This chain joins TRBV5-4 and TRBJ2-3; D is ambiguous. This CDR3 region has 13 residues. Germline V gene sequence: CDR1 SGHNT, CDR2 YYREEE (reference sequence). Trimming pared 4 bases from V and 0 bases from J, leaving 6 bases between. The CDR3 DNA follows: TGTGCCAGCAGCCCTCCCAGCACAGATACGCAGTATTTT. It encodes CASSPPSTDTQYF.

J is TRBJ2-1 and V is TRBV6-4; possibly TRBD1 for D (5 bases). CDR3 length equals 16 residues. V was trimmed by 0 bases and J by 8 bases, leaving 17 bases between them. CDR1 is MRHNA and CDR2 is SNTAGT in the germline V gene. CDR3 nucleotide sequence: TGTGCCAGCAGTGACTCTGGGCAGGGAATCCTCCATGAGCAGTTCTTC. Translated, it gives CASSDSGQGILHEQFF.

The chain recombines TRBV25-1 with TRBJ2-7; a weak D match, TRBD2 (5 bases). CDR1 is MGHDK and CDR2 is SYGVNS in the germline V gene. V gave up 6 bases and J gave up 2 bases, with 5 bases separating them. The CDR3 is 11 amino acids. DNA for the CDR3: TGTGCCAGCAGGGAGGCCTACGAGCAGTACTTC. Protein sequence: CASREAYEQYF.

This clone was seen a few times. The chain uses TRBV9 and TRBJ1-2, with 9 bases identical to TRBD1. The CDR3 is made up of 15 amino acids. With V trimmed by 3 bases and J by 5 bases, 8 bases remained unmatched. CDR1 is SGDLS, CDR2 YYNGEE, per germline. The CDR3 here is CASSGTGAPGYGYTF. The DNA of the CDR3 is TGTGCCAGCAGCGGGACAGGGGCCCCAGGTTATGGCTACACCTTC.

CDR3 region: CASSQLYSGGISTDTQYF. CDR3 sequence (DNA): TGCGCCAGCAGCCAATTGTATAGCGGGGGGATAAGCACAGATACGCAGTATTTT. The rearrangement links TRBV4-1 to TRBJ2-3; 10 bases are shared with TRBD2. CDR3 length: 18 amino acids. Per the germline V gene, CDR1 is MGHRA and CDR2 is YSYEKL. V trimming: 2 bases; J trimming: 0 bases; junction bases outside the gene matches: 8.

The rearrangement links TRBV19 to TRBJ2-4; perhaps TRBD2 as D (7 bases). The V gene lost 4 bases and the J gene lost 7 bases, with 23 bases spanning the gap. Per the germline V gene, CDR1 is LNHDA and CDR2 is SQIVND (reference sequence). This CDR3 is built from 17 residues. The CDR3 DNA reads as TGTGCCAGTAGTAGGGGCCCCGGGGGGCAGGTGGTGAACATTCAGTACTTC. Protein sequence: CASSRGPGGQVVNIQYF. Filled out from reference TRBV19 and TRBJ2-4, the complete variable domain reads DGGITQSPKYLFRKEGQNVTLSCEQNLNHDAMYWYRQDPGQGLRLIYYSQIVNDFQKGDIAEGYSVSREKKESFPLTVTSAQKNPTAFYLCASSRGPGGQVVNIQYFGAGTRLSVL.

In its sample, this clone was seen a few times. The rearrangement links TRBV10-3 to TRBJ2-3; 8 bases are a match to TRBD1. Germline loops: CDR1 ENHRY, CDR2 SYGVKD. The CDR3 runs to 14 residues. V lost 2 bases and J lost 3; bases outside the gene matches: 1. CDR3: CAISEGTGTDTQYF. The CDR3 bases are TGTGCCATCAGTGAGGGGACAGGTACAGATACGCAGTATTTT.

The chain couples TRBV7-2 to TRBJ2-5, with a possible D match to TRBD2 (6 bases). The V end lost 8 bases, the J end lost 1 base, and 23 bases lay between the germline ends. Germline lookup yields CDR1 SGHTA and CDR2 FQGNSA. CDR3 length equals 17 residues. The CDR3 reads CASRLVSGRGGQETQYF. For the CDR3, the DNA is TGTGCCAGCCGGCTCGTGAGCGGTAGGGGAGGCCAAGAGACCCAGTACTTC.

Concerning this clone itself: A junction boundary mismatches the germline segment, possibly from a read error. The V call is TRBV4-2, the J call TRBJ2-2; the D gene is possibly TRBD2 (5 bases). This CDR3 region has 14 residues. Per the germline V gene, CDR1 is LGHNA and CDR2 is YNFKEQ. CDR3 DNA sequence: TGTGCCAGCAGCCTAAGTGGGAGCACCGGGGAGCTGCTTTTT. Protein sequence: CASSLSGSTGELLF.

Only a few counts were recorded for this clone. The genes are TRBV14 and TRBJ1-2; the D is unclear. CDR3 length: 13 amino acids. V was trimmed by 1 base and J by 3 bases, leaving 6 bases between them. Germline CDR1 reads SGHDN; CDR2 reads FVKESK. The CDR3 sequence is CASSQATDYGYTF. For the CDR3, the DNA is TGTGCCAGCAGCCAAGCCACGGACTATGGCTACACCTTC. The variable domain in full, with the rest retrieved from reference TRBV14 and TRBJ1-2, is EAGVTQFPSHSVIEKGQTVTLRCDPISGHDNLYWYRRVMGKEIKFLLHFVKESKQDESGMPNNRFLAERTGGTYSTLKVQPAELEDSGVYFCASSQATDYGYTFGSGTRLTVV.

This clone showed up just a few times. The chain is built from TRBV25-1 and TRBJ2-7; the match to TRBD2 covers 7 bases. Germline V gene sequence: CDR1 MGHDK, CDR2 SYGVNS. CDR3 size: 13 residues. With 6 bases clipped from V and 2 bases from J, the junction kept 4 bases outside the gene matches. This chain's CDR3 is CASSAAGAYEQYF. The DNA of the CDR3 is TGTGCCAGCAGCGCGGCGGGAGCCTACGAGCAGTACTTC.

This clone has more than one count but fewer than ten. J is TRBJ1-2 and V is TRBV9; 8 bases align to TRBD1. From germline, CDR1 is SGDLS and CDR2 YYNGEE. V was pared by 4 bases and J by 7 bases, with 12 bases of the junction left unmatched. The CDR3 is 15 residues long. CDR3 residues: CASSLPGQEGGGYTF. The CDR3 coding sequence is TGTGCCAGCAGCCTCCCGGGACAGGAGGGGGGTGGCTACACCTTC.

J is TRBJ2-1 and V is TRBV7-2; 14 positions agree with TRBD2. CDR3 length equals 14 residues. J lost 12 bases, V lost 6 bases, and 7 bases had no gene match. CDR1 and CDR2 from the germline V gene are SGHTA and FQGNSA. The CDR3 coding sequence is TGTGCCAGCAGTCCGGGACTAGCGGGAGTGGTGCAGTTCTTC. As protein: CASSPGLAGVVQFF.

This clone showed up just a few times. V gene TRBV5-4 combines with J gene TRBJ1-1, with TRBD1 as a possible D gene (6 bases). Germline CDR1 SGHNT, CDR2 YYREEE (reference sequence). The CDR3 is 13 residues long. Trimming removed 4 bases at V and 3 bases at J, with 10 bases between. The CDR3 reads CASSARGYTEAFF. DNA of the CDR3: TGTGCCAGCAGCGCCAGGGGTTACACTGAAGCTTTCTTT.

This clone has only a few counts. The chain combines TRBV27 with TRBJ1-3, with 9 bases identical to TRBD1. Unmatched junction bases numbered 0, after V lost 6 bases and J lost 0 bases. The CDR3 has 14 residues. Germline assignment: CDR1 MNHEY and CDR2 SMNVEV (reference sequence). CDR3 bases: TGTGCCAGCAGGACAGGGGGCTCTGGAAACACCATATATTTT. It translates to CASRTGGSGNTIYF.

The table lists this clone with a few counts. The V and J genes are TRBV7-9 and TRBJ2-1; 7 bases agree with TRBD2. From germline, CDR1 is SEHNR and CDR2 FQNEAQ (reference sequence). J gave up 10 bases and V 3 bases, and 0 bases lay outside the gene matches. The CDR3 covers 11 residues. The DNA for the CDR3 is TGTGCCAGCAGCTTGGGGGGGGAGCAGTTCTTC. Translating gives CASSLGGEQFF. Variable domain in full (rest from reference TRBV7-9 and TRBJ2-1): DTGVSQNPRHKITKRGQNVTFRCDPISEHNRLYWYRQTLGQGPEFLTYFQNEAQLEKSRLLSDRFSAERPKGSFSTLEIQRTEQGDSAMYLCASSLGGEQFFGPGTRLTVL.

V is TRBV9 and J is TRBJ2-5, with TRBD1 matching over 7 bases. The CDR3 consists of 14 residues. Losses at the gene ends were 0 bases for V and 2 bases for J; bases not matched to a gene: 1. The V gene's germline CDR1 is SGDLS and CDR2 YYNGEE. DNA for the CDR3: TGTGCCAGCAGCGTAGAGGGACAGCAAGAGACCCAGTACTTC. Amino acid sequence: CASSVEGQQETQYF.

The J gene is TRBJ2-1, the V gene TRBV19; 8 positions agree with TRBD1. The V and J ends lost 6 bases and 9 bases, in that order; junction bases with no gene match: 10. CDR1 LNHDA and CDR2 SQIVND come from the germline V gene (reference sequence). The CDR3 loop spans 14 amino acids. CDR3 sequence (DNA): TGTGCCAGTAGCATCGGACAGGGATGGGGTGAGCAGTTCTTC. This translates into CASSIGQGWGEQFF.

This clone was detected a few times. This sequence joins TRBV25-1 and TRBJ1-1; TRBD1 might be the D (5 bases). The CDR3 consists of 14 residues. Germline V gives CDR1 MGHDK, CDR2 SYGVNS. Between the trimmed V and J ends, which lost 0 bases and 8 bases, there was a span of 13 bases. CDR3 sequence (DNA): TGTGCCAGCAGTGAATATTTTGGGGGGAAGGAAGCTTTCTTT. This gives the protein CASSEYFGGKEAFF.

The chain carries TRBV15 and TRBJ1-2, with 7 bases fitting TRBD1. The CDR3 has 17 amino acids. V trimming: 0 bases; J trimming: 4 bases; junction bases outside the gene matches: 11. The germline V gene encodes CDR1 LNHNV and CDR2 YYDKDF (reference sequence). CDR3: CATSRDPAAGGSYGYTF. The CDR3 bases are TGTGCCACCAGCAGAGATCCGGCGGCAGGGGGTAGCTATGGCTACACCTTC.

As for this clone: Other DNA sequences within the sample encode an identical CDR3. This rearrangement joins TRBV5-4 to TRBJ2-3; maybe TRBD2 (5 bases). From germline, CDR1 is SGHNT and CDR2 YYREEE (reference sequence). The CDR3 is 16 amino acids. V lost 1 base and J 2 bases, leaving 14 bases between the germline ends. CDR3 coding DNA: TGTGCCAGCAGCTTGTCTAGCCGGGTATCCACAGATACGCAGTATTTT. This gives the protein CASSLSSRVSTDTQYF. Combining the CDR3 with reference TRBV5-4 and TRBJ2-3 gives the whole variable domain ETGVTQSPTHLIKTRGQQVTLRCSSQSGHNTVSWYQQALGQGPQFIFQYYREEENGRGNFPPRFSGLQFPNYSSELNVNALELDDSALYLCASSLSSRVSTDTQYFGPGTRLTVL.